The clone carrying this T cell receptor beta chain was observed a handful of times. Its target is unknown. The germline V gene encodes CDR1 KGHSH and CDR2 LQKENI. Trimming shortened V by 4 bases and J by 7 bases, and 13 bases separated the two germline ends. The CDR3 is 13 amino acids. Preparation of the TCRbeta library was carried out with unique molecular identifiers. A single record per CDR3 protein comes from TCRdb applying MiXCR to the PCR reads. Here the sample spans roughly 300,000 distinct CDR3 sequences, about 9.9% being singletons. This sample is part of a study of T-cell reconstitution after alpha-beta-depleted transplantation in children. Study-wide points: Fresh T-cell production supplied most of the T-cell counts and diversity seen one year after transplant.

The material was peripheral blood, obtained 180 days after TCRalphabeta/CD19-depleted stem cell transplant. The sequence was obtained from a male patient aged 2 to 10 who had a stem cell transplant for chronic granulomatous disease, so the T cells may come from the graft donor. V gene TRBV18 combines with J gene TRBJ1-2; TRBD1 might be the D (5 bases). CDR3 in amino acids: CASSLLQESGYTF. CDR3 DNA sequence: TGTGCCAGCTCACTTTTACAGGAGTCTGGCTACACCTTC.